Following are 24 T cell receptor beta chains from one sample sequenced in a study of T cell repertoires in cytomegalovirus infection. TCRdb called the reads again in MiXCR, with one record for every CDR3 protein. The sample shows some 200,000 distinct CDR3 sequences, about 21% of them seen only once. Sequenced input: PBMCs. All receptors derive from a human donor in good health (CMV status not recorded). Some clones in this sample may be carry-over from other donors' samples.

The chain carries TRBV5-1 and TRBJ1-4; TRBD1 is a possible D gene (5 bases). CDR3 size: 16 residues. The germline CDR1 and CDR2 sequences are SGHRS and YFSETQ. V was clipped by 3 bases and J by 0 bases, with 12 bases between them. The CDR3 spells CASSSRDGATNEKLFF. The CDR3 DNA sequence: TGCGCCAGCAGCTCTAGGGACGGAGCAACTAATGAAAAACTGTTTTTT. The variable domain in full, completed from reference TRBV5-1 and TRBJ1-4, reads KAGVTQTPRYLIKTRGQQVTLSCSPISGHRSVSWYQQTPGQGLQFLFEYFSETQRNKGNFPGRFSGRQFSNSRSEMNVSTLELGDSALYLCASSSRDGATNEKLFFGSGTQLSVL.

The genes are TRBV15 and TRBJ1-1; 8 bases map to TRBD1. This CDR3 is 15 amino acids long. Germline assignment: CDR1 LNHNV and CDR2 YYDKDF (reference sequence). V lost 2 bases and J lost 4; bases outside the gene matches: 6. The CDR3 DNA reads TGTGCCACCAGCAGACCGGACAGGGAAGGCACTGAAGCTTTCTTT. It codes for CATSRPDREGTEAFF.

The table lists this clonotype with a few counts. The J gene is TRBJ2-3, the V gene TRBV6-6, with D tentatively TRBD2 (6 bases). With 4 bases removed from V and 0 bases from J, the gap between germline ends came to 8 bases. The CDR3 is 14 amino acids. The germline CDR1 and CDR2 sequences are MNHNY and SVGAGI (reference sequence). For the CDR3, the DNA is TGTGCCAGCAGTTTCGGGACTAGCACAGATACGCAGTATTTT. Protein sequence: CASSFGTSTDTQYF.

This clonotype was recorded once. The CDR3 nucleotides read TGTGCCAGTAGACAGTCTGGGCAGCCCCAGCATTTT. It is translated as CASRQSGQPQHF. The chain couples TRBV19 to TRBJ1-5, with no clear D. The CDR3 loop spans 12 amino acids. CDR1 is LNHDA and CDR2 is SQIVND in the germline V gene (reference sequence). V gave up 6 bases and J gave up 7 bases, with 10 bases separating them.

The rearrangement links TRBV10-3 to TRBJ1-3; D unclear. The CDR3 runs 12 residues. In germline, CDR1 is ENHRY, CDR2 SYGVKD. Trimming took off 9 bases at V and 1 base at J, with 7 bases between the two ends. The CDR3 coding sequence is TGTGCCATTGGGGAGTCTGGAAACACCATATATTTT. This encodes CAIGESGNTIYF.

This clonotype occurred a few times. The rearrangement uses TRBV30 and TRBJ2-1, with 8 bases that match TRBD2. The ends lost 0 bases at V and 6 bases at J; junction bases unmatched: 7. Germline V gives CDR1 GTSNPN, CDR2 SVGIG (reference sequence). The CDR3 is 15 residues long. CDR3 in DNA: TGTGCCTGGAGTGTACGGGGGGGGATCTCCAATGAGCAGTTCTTC. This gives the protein CAWSVRGGISNEQFF.

CDR3 loop: CASSSTRNYGYTF. The CDR3 coding sequence is TGTGCCAGCAGTTCGACTCGAAACTATGGCTACACCTTC. The chain recombines TRBV6-6 with TRBJ1-2; D is undetermined. CDR1 and CDR2 from the germline V gene are MNHNY and SVGAGI (reference sequence). The CDR3 consists of 13 residues. Trimming removed 4 bases from V and 2 bases from J, with 8 bases in between.

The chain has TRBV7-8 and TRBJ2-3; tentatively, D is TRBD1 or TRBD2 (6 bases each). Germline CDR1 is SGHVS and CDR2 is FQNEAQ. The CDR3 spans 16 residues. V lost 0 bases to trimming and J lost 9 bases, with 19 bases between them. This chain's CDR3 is CASSLATIGGQGTQYF. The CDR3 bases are TGTGCCAGCAGCTTAGCGACTATAGGGGGGCAGGGAACGCAGTATTTT.

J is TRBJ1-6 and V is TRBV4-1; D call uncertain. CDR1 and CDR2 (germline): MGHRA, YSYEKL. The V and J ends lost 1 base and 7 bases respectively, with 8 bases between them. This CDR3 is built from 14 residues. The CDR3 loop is CASSQATENSPLHF. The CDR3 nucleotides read TGCGCCAGCAGCCAAGCCACAGAGAATTCACCCCTCCACTTT.

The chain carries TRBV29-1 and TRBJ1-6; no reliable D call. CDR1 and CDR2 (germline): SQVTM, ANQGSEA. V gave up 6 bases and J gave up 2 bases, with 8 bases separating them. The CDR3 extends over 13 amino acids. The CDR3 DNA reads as TGCAGCGTCGCAGAAACCTATAATTCACCCCTCCACTTT. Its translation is CSVAETYNSPLHF.

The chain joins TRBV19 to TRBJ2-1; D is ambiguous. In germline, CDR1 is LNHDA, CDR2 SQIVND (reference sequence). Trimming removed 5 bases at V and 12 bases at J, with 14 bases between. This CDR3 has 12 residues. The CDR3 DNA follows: TGTGCCAGTAGTGATTCATTCCATGGGCAGTTCTTC. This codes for CASSDSFHGQFF.

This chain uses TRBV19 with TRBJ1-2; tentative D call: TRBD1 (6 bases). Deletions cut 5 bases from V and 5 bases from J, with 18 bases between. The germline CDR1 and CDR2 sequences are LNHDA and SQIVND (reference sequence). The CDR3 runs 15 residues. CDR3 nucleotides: TGTGCCAGTAGTCTTCGAGGACAGACCGATTATGGCTACACCTTC. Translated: CASSLRGQTDYGYTF.

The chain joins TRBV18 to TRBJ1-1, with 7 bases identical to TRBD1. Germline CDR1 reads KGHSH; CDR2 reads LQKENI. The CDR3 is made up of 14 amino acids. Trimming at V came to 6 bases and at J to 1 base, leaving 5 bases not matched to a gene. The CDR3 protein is CASSPGQTNTEAFF. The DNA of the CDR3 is TGTGCCAGCTCCCCGGGACAGACGAACACTGAAGCTTTCTTT.

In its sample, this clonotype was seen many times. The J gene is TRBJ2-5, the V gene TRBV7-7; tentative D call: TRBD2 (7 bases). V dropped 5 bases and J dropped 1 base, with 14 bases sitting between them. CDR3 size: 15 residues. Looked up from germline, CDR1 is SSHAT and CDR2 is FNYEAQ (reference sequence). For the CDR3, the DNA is TGTGCCAGCAGCCCAGAGGGGGGGACCCAAGAGACCCAGTACTTC. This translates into CASSPEGGTQETQYF. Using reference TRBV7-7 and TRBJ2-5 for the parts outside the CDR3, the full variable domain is GAGVSQSPRYKVTKRGQDVTLRCDPISSHATLYWYQQALGQGPEFLTYFNYEAQPDKSGLPSDRFSAERPEGSISTLTIQRTEQRDSAMYRCASSPEGGTQETQYFGPGTRLLVL.

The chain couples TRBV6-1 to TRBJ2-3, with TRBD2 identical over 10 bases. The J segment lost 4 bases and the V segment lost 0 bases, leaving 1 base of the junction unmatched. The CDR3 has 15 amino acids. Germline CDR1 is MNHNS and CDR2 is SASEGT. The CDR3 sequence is CASSEALAGADTQYF. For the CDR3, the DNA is TGTGCCAGCAGTGAAGCGCTAGCGGGGGCAGATACGCAGTATTTT.

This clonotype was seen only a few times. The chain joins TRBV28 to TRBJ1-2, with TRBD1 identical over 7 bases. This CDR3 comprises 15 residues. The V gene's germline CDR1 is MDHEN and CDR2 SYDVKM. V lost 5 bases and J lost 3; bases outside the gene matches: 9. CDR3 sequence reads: CASSGDRVGDYGYTF. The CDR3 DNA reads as TGTGCCAGCAGTGGCGACAGGGTGGGGGACTATGGCTACACCTTC.

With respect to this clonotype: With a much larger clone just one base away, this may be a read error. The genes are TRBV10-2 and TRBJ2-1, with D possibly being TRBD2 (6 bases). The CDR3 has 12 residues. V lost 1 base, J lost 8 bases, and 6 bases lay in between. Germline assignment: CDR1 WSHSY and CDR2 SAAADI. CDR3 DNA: TGCGCCAGCAGTGAGTGGGGGGATGAGCAGTTCTTC. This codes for CASSEWGDEQFF.

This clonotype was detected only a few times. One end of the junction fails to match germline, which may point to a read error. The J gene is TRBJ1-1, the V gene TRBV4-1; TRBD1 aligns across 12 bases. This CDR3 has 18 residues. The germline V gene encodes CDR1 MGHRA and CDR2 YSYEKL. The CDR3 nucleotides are TGTGCCAGCAGCCCCCAGGGACAGGGGGCTTCTATCTATGGTGAAGCTTTCTTT. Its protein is CASSPQGQGASIYGEAFF.

The CDR3 nucleotides read TGTGCCAGCAGCTTGGTGGGGAGGAGGACTGAAGCTTTCTTT. Translation gives CASSLVGRRTEAFF. The genes are TRBV5-4 and TRBJ1-1; the D is unclear. CDR3 length: 14 residues. V lost 0 bases and J lost 5, with 11 bases in between. The germline V gene encodes CDR1 SGHNT and CDR2 YYREEE (reference sequence).

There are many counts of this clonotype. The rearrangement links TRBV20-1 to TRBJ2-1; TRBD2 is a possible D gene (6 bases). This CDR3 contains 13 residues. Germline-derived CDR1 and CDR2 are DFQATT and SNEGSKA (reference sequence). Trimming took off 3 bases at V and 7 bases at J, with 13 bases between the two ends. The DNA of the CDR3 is TGCAGTGCTAGTCGCGGGAAGTGGAATGAGCAGTTCTTC. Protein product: CSASRGKWNEQFF.

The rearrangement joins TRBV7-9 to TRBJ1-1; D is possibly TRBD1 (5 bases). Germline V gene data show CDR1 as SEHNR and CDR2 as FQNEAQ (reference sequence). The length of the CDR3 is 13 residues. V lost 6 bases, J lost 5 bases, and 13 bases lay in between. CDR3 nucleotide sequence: TGTGCCAGCAGGCCTGGGGGGGGGACTGAAGCTTTCTTT. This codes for CASRPGGGTEAFF.

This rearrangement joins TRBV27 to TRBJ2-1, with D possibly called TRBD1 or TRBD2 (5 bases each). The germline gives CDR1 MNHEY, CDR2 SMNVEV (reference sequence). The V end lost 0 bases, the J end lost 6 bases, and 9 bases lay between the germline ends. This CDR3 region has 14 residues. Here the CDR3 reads CASSLSGTSNEQFF. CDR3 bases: TGTGCCAGCAGTTTATCCGGGACCAGCAATGAGCAGTTCTTC.

This chain's CDR3 is CASTQEWGSYNEQFF. CDR3 DNA: TGTGCCAGCACCCAGGAATGGGGCTCCTACAATGAGCAGTTCTTC. V is TRBV14 and J is TRBJ2-1, with D unclear. This CDR3 has 15 amino acids. The V and J ends lost 7 bases and 0 bases respectively, with 13 bases between them. In germline, CDR1 is SGHDN, CDR2 FVKESK.

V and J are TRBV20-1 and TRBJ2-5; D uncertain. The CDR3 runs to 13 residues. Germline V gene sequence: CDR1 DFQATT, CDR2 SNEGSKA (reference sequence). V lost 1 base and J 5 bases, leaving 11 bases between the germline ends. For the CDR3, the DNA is TGCAGTGCTAGAGGTTCTGGAGTGGAGACCCAGTACTTC. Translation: CSARGSGVETQYF.